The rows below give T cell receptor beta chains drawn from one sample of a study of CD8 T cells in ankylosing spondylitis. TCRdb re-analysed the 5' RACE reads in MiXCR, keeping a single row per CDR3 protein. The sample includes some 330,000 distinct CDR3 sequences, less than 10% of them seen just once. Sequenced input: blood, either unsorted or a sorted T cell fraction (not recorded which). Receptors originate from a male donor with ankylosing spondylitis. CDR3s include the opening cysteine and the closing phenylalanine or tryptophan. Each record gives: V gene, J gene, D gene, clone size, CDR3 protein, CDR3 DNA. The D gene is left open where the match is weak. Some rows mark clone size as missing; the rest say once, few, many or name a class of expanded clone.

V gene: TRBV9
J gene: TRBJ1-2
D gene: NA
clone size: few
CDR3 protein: CASSLDGGGGYTF
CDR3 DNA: TGTGCCAGCAGCCTAGACGGAGGGGGAGGCTACACCTTC

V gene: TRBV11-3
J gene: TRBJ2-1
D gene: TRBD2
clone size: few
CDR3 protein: CASSEAASGRTYNEQFF
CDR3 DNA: TGTGCCAGCAGCGAGGCGGCTAGCGGGCGGACCTACAATGAGCAGTTCTTC

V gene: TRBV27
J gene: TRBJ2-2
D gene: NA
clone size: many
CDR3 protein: CASSLTRGSTGELFF
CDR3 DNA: TGTGCCAGCAGTTTGACTAGGGGAAGCACCGGGGAGCTGTTTTTT

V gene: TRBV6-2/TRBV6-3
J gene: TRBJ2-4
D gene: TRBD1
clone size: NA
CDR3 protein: CASSNDRGGNIQYF
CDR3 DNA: TGTGCCAGCAGCAACGACAGGGGTGGAAACATTCAGTACTTC

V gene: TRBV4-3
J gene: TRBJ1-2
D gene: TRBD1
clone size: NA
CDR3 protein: CASSQQPGQGYGYTF
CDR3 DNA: TGCGCCAGCAGCCAGCAACCGGGACAGGGCTATGGCTACACCTTC

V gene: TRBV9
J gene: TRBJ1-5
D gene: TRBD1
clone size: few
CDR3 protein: CASSVAGQFNQPQHF
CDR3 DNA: TGTGCCAGCAGCGTAGCGGGACAGTTCAATCAGCCCCAGCATTTT

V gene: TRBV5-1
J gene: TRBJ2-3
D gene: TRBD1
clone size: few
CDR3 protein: CASSHGQGSDTQYF
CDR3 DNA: TGCGCCAGCAGCCACGGACAGGGGTCAGATACGCAGTATTTT

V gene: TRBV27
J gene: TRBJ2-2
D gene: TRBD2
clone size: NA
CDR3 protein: CASSTRTSGNTGELFF
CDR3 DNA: TGTGCCAGCAGTACCCGGACTAGCGGGAACACCGGGGAGCTGTTTTTT

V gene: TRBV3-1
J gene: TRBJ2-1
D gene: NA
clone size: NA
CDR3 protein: CASSQDTISSDEQFF
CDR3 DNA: TGTGCCAGCAGCCAAGATACGATAAGCTCCGATGAGCAGTTCTTC

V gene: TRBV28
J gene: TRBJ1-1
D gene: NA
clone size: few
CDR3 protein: CGVWANTEAFF
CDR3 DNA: TGTGGTGTCTGGGCTAACACTGAAGCTTTCTTT

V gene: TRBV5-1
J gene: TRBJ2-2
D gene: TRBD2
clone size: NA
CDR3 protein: CASSPLAANTGELFF
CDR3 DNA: TGCGCCAGCAGCCCCCTAGCGGCGAACACCGGGGAGCTGTTTTTT

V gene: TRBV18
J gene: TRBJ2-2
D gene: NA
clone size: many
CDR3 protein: CASSPGITGELFF
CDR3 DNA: TGTGCCAGCTCACCAGGAATCACCGGGGAGCTGTTTTTT

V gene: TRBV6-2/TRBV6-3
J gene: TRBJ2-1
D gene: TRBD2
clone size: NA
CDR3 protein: CASSHGGGTFF
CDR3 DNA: TGTGCCAGCAGTCACGGGGGGGGGACGTTCTTC

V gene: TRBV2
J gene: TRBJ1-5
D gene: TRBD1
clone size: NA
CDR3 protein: CASRGTGVHQPQHF
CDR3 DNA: TGTGCCAGCAGGGGGACAGGGGTGCATCAGCCCCAGCATTTT

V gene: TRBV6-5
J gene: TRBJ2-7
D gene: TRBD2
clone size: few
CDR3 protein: CASSYSTTSGTYYEQYF
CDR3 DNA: TGTGCCAGCAGTTACTCGACGACTAGCGGAACCTACTACGAGCAGTACTTC

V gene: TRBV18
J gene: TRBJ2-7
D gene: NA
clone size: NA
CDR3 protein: CARSPLTGSYEQYF
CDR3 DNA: TGTGCCAGATCACCTTTGACGGGCTCCTACGAGCAGTACTTC

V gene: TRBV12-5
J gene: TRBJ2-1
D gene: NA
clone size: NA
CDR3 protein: CASGLSGYEQFF
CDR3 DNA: TGTGCTAGTGGTTTGTCAGGGTATGAGCAGTTCTTC

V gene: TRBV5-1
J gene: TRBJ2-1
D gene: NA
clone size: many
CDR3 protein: CASRGGTSSYNEQFF
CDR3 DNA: TGCGCCAGCAGAGGGGGGACGAGCTCCTACAATGAGCAGTTCTTC

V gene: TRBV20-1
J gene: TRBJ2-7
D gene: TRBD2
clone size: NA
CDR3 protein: CSARRASGEGSGTYEQYF
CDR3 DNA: TGCAGTGCTAGAAGGGCCTCAGGAGAGGGTAGCGGGACCTACGAGCAGTACTTC

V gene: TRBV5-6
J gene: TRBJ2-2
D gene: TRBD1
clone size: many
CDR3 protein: CASSFGTGNTGELFF
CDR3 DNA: TGTGCCAGCAGCTTTGGGACAGGGAACACCGGGGAGCTGTTTTTT

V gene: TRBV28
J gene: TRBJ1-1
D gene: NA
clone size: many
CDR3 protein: CASREDRGEAFF
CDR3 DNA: TGTGCCAGCAGGGAGGATCGGGGTGAAGCTTTCTTT

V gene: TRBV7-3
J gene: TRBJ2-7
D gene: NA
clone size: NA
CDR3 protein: CASSLRWTPPGSYEQYF
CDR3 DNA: TGTGCCAGCAGCTTACGATGGACCCCGCCAGGCTCCTACGAGCAGTACTTC

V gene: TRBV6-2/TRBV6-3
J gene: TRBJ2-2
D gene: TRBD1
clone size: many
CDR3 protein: CASLLADRGPTGELFF
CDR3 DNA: TGTGCCAGCCTCCTTGCGGACAGGGGGCCAACCGGGGAGCTGTTTTTT

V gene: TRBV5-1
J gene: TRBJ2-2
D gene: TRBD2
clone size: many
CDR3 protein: CASSPLSSGGNTGELFF
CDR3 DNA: TGCGCCAGCAGCCCCCTCTCTAGCGGGGGAAACACCGGGGAGCTGTTTTTT

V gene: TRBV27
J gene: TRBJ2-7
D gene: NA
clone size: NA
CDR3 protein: CASSRGHSYEQYF
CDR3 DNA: TGTGCCAGCAGTCGGGGACACTCCTACGAGCAGTACTTC

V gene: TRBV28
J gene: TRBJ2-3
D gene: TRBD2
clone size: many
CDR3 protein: CASTTRGRAADTQYF
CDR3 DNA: TGTGCCAGCACGACTCGCGGGAGGGCCGCAGATACGCAGTATTTT

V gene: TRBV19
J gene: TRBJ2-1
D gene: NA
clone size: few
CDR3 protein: CASSIVRLGSYNEQFF
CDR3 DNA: TGTGCCAGTAGTATAGTTCGACTTGGCTCCTACAATGAGCAGTTCTTC

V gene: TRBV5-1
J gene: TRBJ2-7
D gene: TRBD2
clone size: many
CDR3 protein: CASSQPGLAGYSYEQYF
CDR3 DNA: TGCGCCAGCAGCCAGCCGGGACTAGCGGGGTACTCCTACGAGCAGTACTTC

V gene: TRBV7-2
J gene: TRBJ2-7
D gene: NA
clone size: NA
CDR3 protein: CASSLRIRRTEQYF
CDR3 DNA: TGTGCCAGCAGCTTAAGGATCCGCCGGACCGAGCAGTACTTC

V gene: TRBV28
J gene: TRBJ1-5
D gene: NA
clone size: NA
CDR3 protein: CASSFRQNNQPQHF
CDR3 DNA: TGTGCCAGCAGTTTCCGGCAGAACAATCAGCCCCAGCATTTT

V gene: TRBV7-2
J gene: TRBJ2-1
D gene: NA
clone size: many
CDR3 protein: CASSRRLSSSYNEQFF
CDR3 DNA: TGTGCCAGCAGCCGGCGACTCTCAAGCTCCTACAATGAGCAGTTCTTC

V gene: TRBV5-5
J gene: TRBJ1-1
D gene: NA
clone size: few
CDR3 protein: CASSLVLGRTDTEAFF
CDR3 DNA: TGTGCCAGCAGCTTGGTGCTGGGGCGGACTGACACTGAAGCTTTCTTT

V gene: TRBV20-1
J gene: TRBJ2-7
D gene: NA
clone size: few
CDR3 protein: CSAPDGLSSSYEQYF
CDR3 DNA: TGCAGTGCGCCAGACGGACTATCCAGCTCCTACGAGCAGTACTTC

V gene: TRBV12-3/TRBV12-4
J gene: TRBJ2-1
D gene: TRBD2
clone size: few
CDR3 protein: CASTIDRGRSNEQFF
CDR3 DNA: TGTGCCAGCACCATCGATCGCGGGAGAAGCAATGAGCAGTTCTTC

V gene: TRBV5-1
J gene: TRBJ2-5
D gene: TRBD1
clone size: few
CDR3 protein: CASSLAPGTGGWLETQYF
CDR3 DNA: TGCGCCAGCAGCTTGGCCCCTGGGACAGGGGGCTGGTTAGAGACCCAGTACTTC

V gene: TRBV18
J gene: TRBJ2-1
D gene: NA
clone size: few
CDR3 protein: CASSPLRAGSYNEQFF
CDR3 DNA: TGTGCCAGCTCACCGTTGCGGGCCGGCTCTTACAATGAGCAGTTCTTC

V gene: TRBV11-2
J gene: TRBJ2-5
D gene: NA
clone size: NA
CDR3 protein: CASSTWDAQETQYF
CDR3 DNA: TGTGCCAGCAGCACGTGGGACGCCCAAGAGACCCAGTACTTC

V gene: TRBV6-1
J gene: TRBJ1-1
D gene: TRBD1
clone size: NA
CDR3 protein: CASSMTGTVTEAFF
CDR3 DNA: TGTGCCAGCAGCATGACAGGGACAGTCACTGAAGCTTTCTTT

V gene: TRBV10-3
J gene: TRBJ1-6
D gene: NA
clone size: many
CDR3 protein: CAISDPGSPLHF
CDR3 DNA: TGTGCCATCAGTGACCCGGGTTCACCCCTCCACTTT

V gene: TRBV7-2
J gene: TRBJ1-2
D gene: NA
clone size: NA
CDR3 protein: CASSLAGSRGYGYTF
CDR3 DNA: TGTGCCAGCAGCTTAGCCGGCAGCCGAGGATATGGCTACACCTTC

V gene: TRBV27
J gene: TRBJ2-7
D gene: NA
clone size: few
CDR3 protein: CASSLLGQTPHEQYF
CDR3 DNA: TGTGCCAGCAGTTTACTCGGTCAGACCCCACACGAGCAGTACTTC

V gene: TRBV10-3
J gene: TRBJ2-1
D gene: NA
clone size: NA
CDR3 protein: CAISESGGANEQFF
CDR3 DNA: TGTGCCATCAGTGAGTCAGGGGGGGCGAATGAGCAGTTCTTC

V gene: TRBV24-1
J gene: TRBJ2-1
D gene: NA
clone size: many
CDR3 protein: CATSDFRADEQFF
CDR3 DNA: TGTGCCACCAGTGATTTTCGGGCGGATGAGCAGTTCTTC

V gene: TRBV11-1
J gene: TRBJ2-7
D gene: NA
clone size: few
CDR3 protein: CASSRRRVPYEQYF
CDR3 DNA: TGTGCCAGCAGCCGTAGACGGGTCCCCTACGAGCAGTACTTC

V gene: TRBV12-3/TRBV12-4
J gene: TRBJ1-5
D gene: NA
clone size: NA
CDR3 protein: CASRQITGRYSNQPQHF
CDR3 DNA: TGTGCCAGCAGACAAATTACAGGGAGATATAGCAATCAGCCCCAGCATTTT

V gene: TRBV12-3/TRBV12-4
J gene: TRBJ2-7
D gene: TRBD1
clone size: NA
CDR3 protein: CASTLAGTAYEQYF
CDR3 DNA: TGTGCCAGCACCCTAGCCGGGACAGCTTACGAGCAGTACTTC

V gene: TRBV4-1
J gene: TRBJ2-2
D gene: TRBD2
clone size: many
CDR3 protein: CASSQASGANTGELFF
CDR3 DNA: TGCGCCAGCAGCCAAGCGAGCGGGGCGAACACCGGGGAGCTGTTTTTT

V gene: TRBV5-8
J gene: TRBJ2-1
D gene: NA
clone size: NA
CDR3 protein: CASSGGVSRSSYNEQFF
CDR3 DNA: TGTGCCAGCAGCGGAGGGGTCTCACGTAGCTCCTACAATGAGCAGTTCTTC

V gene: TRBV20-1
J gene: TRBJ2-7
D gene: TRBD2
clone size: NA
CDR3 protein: CSVPPSGNIRYEQYF
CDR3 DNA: TGCAGTGTCCCCCCCAGCGGGAATATTCGGTACGAGCAGTACTTC

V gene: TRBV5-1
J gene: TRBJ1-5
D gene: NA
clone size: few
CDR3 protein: CASSSSLDQPQHF
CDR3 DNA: TGCGCCAGCAGTTCGAGCCTCGATCAGCCCCAGCATTTT

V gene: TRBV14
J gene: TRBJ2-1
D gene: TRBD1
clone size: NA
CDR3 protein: CASSQRGTGDFNEQFF
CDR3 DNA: TGTGCCAGCAGCCAACGTGGGACAGGGGATTTCAATGAGCAGTTCTTC